This TCR beta chain was sequenced during a study of control samples from healthy donors and cancer patients. Data came from immunoSEQ multiplex PCR; TCRdb stores just in-frame clones and leaves some out. Seen here are some 130,000 clones, 75% to 95% observed once, and the top ten hold 2% to 3%. The sequenced sample consisted of blood. The origin of this receptor is a man aged 35-49 years in good health.

CDR3 amino acids: CASSEKAAQETQYF. CDR3 coding DNA: TGCGCCAGCAGTGAGAAGGCAGCCCAAGAGACCCAGTACTTC. The chain recombines TRBV10-2 with TRBJ2-5, with unresolved D. The V end was cut by 2 bases, the J end by 1 base, with 8 bases between. Germline-derived CDR1 and CDR2 are WSHSY and SAAADI. This CDR3 spans 14 amino acids.